This is a list of T cell receptor beta chains from one sample in a study of cytomegalovirus exposure and HLA in healthy donors. Only in-frame clones appear in the TCRdb table, and some are missing; sequencing was by immunoSEQ multiplex PCR. The table includes 65,000 to 85,000 clones, about 9.4% detected once. Specimen: PBMCs. The receptors come from a man aged 55 to 70 in good health and CMV-seropositive. Each CDR3 is given with its conserved first and last residue.

V gene: TRBV27; J gene: TRBJ2-3; CDR3 protein: CASSPFTDTQYF
V gene: TRBV19; J gene: TRBJ1-3; CDR3 protein: CASSPFQGAAGNTIYF
V gene: TRBV18; J gene: TRBJ1-3; CDR3 protein: CASSPRQADSGNTIYF
V gene: TRBV9; J gene: TRBJ1-2; CDR3 protein: CASSVADTNYGYTF
V gene: TRBV28; J gene: TRBJ2-2; CDR3 protein: CASRPSGRVGTGELFF
V gene: TRBV19; J gene: TRBJ2-7; CDR3 protein: CASSPDREFDEQYF
V gene: TRBV28; J gene: TRBJ1-2; CDR3 protein: CASSWGQGRGYTF
V gene: TRBV19; J gene: TRBJ2-5; CDR3 protein: CASSITIQETQYF
V gene: TRBV7-9; J gene: TRBJ2-2; CDR3 protein: CASSWTMGEAGELFF
V gene: TRBV29-1; J gene: TRBJ1-2; CDR3 protein: CSAHAGGFGYTF
V gene: TRBV27; J gene: TRBJ2-2; CDR3 protein: CASKTGPGELFF
V gene: TRBV9; J gene: TRBJ2-5; CDR3 protein: CASSVGNSQETQYF
V gene: TRBV5-1; J gene: TRBJ2-5; CDR3 protein: CASSLRGTGGWETQYF
V gene: TRBV10-3; J gene: TRBJ2-2; CDR3 protein: CAISGVGGTGELFF
V gene: TRBV5-1; J gene: TRBJ2-7; CDR3 protein: CASSFGTGASEQYF
V gene: TRBV7-6; J gene: TRBJ2-2; CDR3 protein: CASSLPPGELFF
V gene: TRBV30; J gene: TRBJ2-1; CDR3 protein: CAWRGTSGFNEQFF
V gene: TRBV4-1; J gene: TRBJ1-2; CDR3 protein: CASSQLTETGYTF
V gene: TRBV5-6; J gene: TRBJ2-3; CDR3 protein: CASRFLAGPSTDTQYF
V gene: TRBV7-7; J gene: TRBJ1-1; CDR3 protein: CASSPTGLNTEAFF
V gene: TRBV5-1; J gene: TRBJ2-7; CDR3 protein: CASSSQGAGYEQYF
V gene: TRBV19; J gene: TRBJ1-2; CDR3 protein: CASSTTPRSGGIGYTF
V gene: TRBV7-3; J gene: TRBJ2-1; CDR3 protein: CASSLVYREKQFF
V gene: TRBV11-2; J gene: TRBJ2-2; CDR3 protein: CASSLPSSAGRGYTGELFF
V gene: TRBV6-1; J gene: TRBJ2-2; CDR3 protein: CASSGPSGGYAGELFF
V gene: TRBV29-1; J gene: TRBJ1-2; CDR3 protein: CSVRGQAVYGYTF
V gene: TRBV7-8; J gene: TRBJ2-6; CDR3 protein: CASSLGQAGANVLTF
V gene: TRBV19; J gene: TRBJ2-3; CDR3 protein: CASSMGPHRDTQYF
V gene: TRBV5-1; J gene: TRBJ2-7; CDR3 protein: CARSETGDILAGIPFEQYF
V gene: TRBV27; J gene: TRBJ1-1; CDR3 protein: CASSLRQGGGAFF
V gene: TRBV5-6; J gene: TRBJ2-2; CDR3 protein: CASSFRGIGELFF
V gene: TRBV27; J gene: TRBJ1-2; CDR3 protein: CASSSLGVDYGYTF
V gene: TRBV6-4; J gene: TRBJ1-5; CDR3 protein: CASSDKVSREDQPQHF
V gene: TRBV5-1; J gene: TRBJ2-3; CDR3 protein: CASSRGLAGDTQYF
V gene: TRBV7-9; J gene: TRBJ2-3; CDR3 protein: CASSSAGSTDTQYF
V gene: TRBV14; J gene: TRBJ1-1; CDR3 protein: CASSPDRGRILGDTEAFF
V gene: TRBV7-9; J gene: TRBJ2-5; CDR3 protein: CASSRDRGGETQYF
V gene: TRBV11-2; J gene: TRBJ2-5; CDR3 protein: CASSFSGTGQETQYF
V gene: TRBV7-8; J gene: TRBJ1-5; CDR3 protein: CASSFTGTGGLQPQHF
V gene: TRBV19; J gene: TRBJ1-1; CDR3 protein: CASRNQGSQGTEAFF
V gene: TRBV28; J gene: TRBJ2-5; CDR3 protein: CASSLFGTGGAETQYF
V gene: TRBV5-6; J gene: TRBJ2-7; CDR3 protein: CASSLEGAYEQYF
V gene: TRBV2; J gene: TRBJ2-1; CDR3 protein: CASRGSGSLYNEQFF
V gene: TRBV2; J gene: TRBJ1-1; CDR3 protein: CASTEQGVRTEAFF
V gene: TRBV21-1; J gene: TRBJ1-1; CDR3 protein: CASSNLGQGGEAFF
V gene: TRBV13; J gene: TRBJ2-5; CDR3 protein: CASSLGQPREGQYF
V gene: TRBV29-1; J gene: TRBJ2-1; CDR3 protein: CSQQGATYNEQFF
V gene: TRBV6-4; J gene: TRBJ2-6; CDR3 protein: CASSPYGQAGANVLTF
V gene: TRBV14; J gene: TRBJ1-1; CDR3 protein: CASSQDRGRTEAFF
V gene: TRBV27; J gene: TRBJ1-5; CDR3 protein: CASSLQGDQPQHF
V gene: TRBV4-1; J gene: TRBJ1-1; CDR3 protein: CASSHLEANTEAFF